This is a list of T cell receptor beta chains from one sample in a study of T cell clonotyping in hematopoietic cell transplantation. Some clones are missing from TCRdb's copy, which holds only in-frame ones; the method was immunoSEQ multiplex PCR. Among around 9,500 clones listed, roughly 93% were seen once. The source was PBMCs, collected 100 days after allogeneic stem cell transplant. Receptors originate from a male patient in his fifties who had an allogeneic stem cell transplant from a related donor, so T cells may come from the graft donor. Some clones in this sample may be carry-over from other donors' samples. Both conserved end residues are part of each CDR3. D genes are given only for firm matches. The listing skips clone size in some rows; elsewhere it reads once, few, many or a size class.

J gene	D gene	clone size	V gene	CDR3 DNA	CDR3 protein
TRBJ1-2	NA	NA	TRBV4-3	TGCGCCAGCAGCCAAGGGACCTCTCCAGGGTGGGATGGCTACACCTTC	CASSQGTSPGWDGYTF
TRBJ2-7	NA	NA	TRBV7-9	TGTGCCAGCAGCCCACCGGGCAGCTACGAGCAGTACTTC	CASSPPGSYEQYF
TRBJ2-1	TRBD1	NA	TRBV5-1	TGCGCCAGCAGCTTTCGTCAGGGGGTCAATGAGCAGTTCTTC	CASSFRQGVNEQFF
TRBJ2-2	NA	NA	TRBV9	TGTGCCAGCAGCGTAGGGGGTATTAACACCGGGGAGCTGTTTTTT	CASSVGGINTGELFF
TRBJ2-1	TRBD2	once	TRBV7-3	TGTGCCAGCACATCGGGACTAGCGCCTTACAATGAGCAGTTCTTC	CASTSGLAPYNEQFF
TRBJ2-7	TRBD1	NA	TRBV5-1	TGCGCCAGCAGCTCCCGGACAGGAAGGAGAGGCGAGCAGTACTTC	CASSSRTGRRGEQYF
TRBJ2-2	NA	NA	TRBV9	TGTGCCAGCAGCGTAGGATTGAACACCGGGGAGCTGTTTTTT	CASSVGLNTGELFF
TRBJ1-2	NA	NA	TRBV10-3	TGTGCCATCAGTGAGTCTGTGCCGAACTATGGCTACACCTTC	CAISESVPNYGYTF
TRBJ1-4	NA	NA	TRBV14	TGTGCCAGCAGCCAAGATCCTCCGGAAAAACTGTTTTTT	CASSQDPPEKLFF
TRBJ1-1	TRBD1	NA	TRBV20-1	TGCAGTGCTAGGGACAGGTCTTTAGCTTTCTTT	CSARDRSLAFF
TRBJ2-1	NA	NA	TRBV28	TGTGCCAGCAGTGCGAACAATGAGCAGTTCTTC	CASSANNEQFF
TRBJ1-5	NA	NA	TRBV6-5	TGTGCCAGCAGTTTCATCAATCAGCCCCAGCATTTT	CASSFINQPQHF
TRBJ2-7	TRBD1	NA	TRBV7-2	TGTGCCAGCAGCCCACAGACAGGGGAGGTCTACGAGCAGTACTTC	CASSPQTGEVYEQYF
TRBJ1-5	NA	NA	TRBV7-7	TGTGCCAGCAGCTTAGACAGAGGTCAGCCCCAGCATTTT	CASSLDRGQPQHF
TRBJ1-3	TRBD1	NA	TRBV7-2	TGTGCCAGCAGCACTTGGACAGGGGGAGGAAACACCATATATTTT	CASSTWTGGGNTIYF
TRBJ2-1	NA	few	TRBV19	TGTGCCAGTAGTCTCCACGCCGGGCCCTTGAATGAGCAGTTCTTC	CASSLHAGPLNEQFF
TRBJ1-1	TRBD1	NA	TRBV2	TGTGCCAGCAGAGGACAGGGGGCCTCATCCACTGAAGCTTTCTTT	CASRGQGASSTEAFF
TRBJ1-3	NA	NA	TRBV4-3	TGCGCCAGCAGCCAAAATCGGGGCTCTGGAAACACCATATATTTT	CASSQNRGSGNTIYF
TRBJ2-1	NA	NA	TRBV11-2	TGTGCCAGCAGCTTAGACGTCTCCTACAATGAGCAGTTCTTC	CASSLDVSYNEQFF
TRBJ2-5	TRBD2	NA	TRBV6-1	TGTGCCAGCAGTGAAGAGGCGGGGGGTCAAGAGACCCAGTACTTC	CASSEEAGGQETQYF
TRBJ2-1	TRBD2	once	TRBV19	TGTGCCAGTAGTTATAGCGGGGGGGCGGGCAATGAGCAGTTCTTC	CASSYSGGAGNEQFF
TRBJ1-2	NA	NA	TRBV19	TGTGCCAGTAGTATAGGACCGACAGGCATGAGAGGCTACACCTTC	CASSIGPTGMRGYTF
TRBJ1-2	NA	NA	TRBV25-1	TGTGCCAGCAGTGCAGCCGCAGGTTACTACACCTTC	CASSAAAGYYTF
TRBJ1-5	TRBD1	NA	TRBV19	TGTGCCAGTAGTGTTCCCGGGACAGGGGCATTGCAGCCCCAGCATTTT	CASSVPGTGALQPQHF
TRBJ2-7	TRBD2	NA	TRBV19	TGTGCCAACCTTAGTATGGGCGGGAGGGCCTACGAGCAGTACTTC	CANLSMGGRAYEQYF
TRBJ1-1	NA	NA	TRBV5-1	TGCGCCAGCAAGGGCGAAATAGAAGCTTTCTTT	CASKGEIEAFF
TRBJ2-7	NA	few	TRBV11-2	TGTGCCAGCAGCGACGCCCTCGTAGGCGGGTTAAGCTCCTACGAGCAGTACTTC	CASSDALVGGLSSYEQYF
TRBJ1-6	NA	NA	TRBV28	TGTGCCAGCAAACTTACAGGGCGCCCTCATTCACCCCTCCACTTT	CASKLTGRPHSPLHF
TRBJ1-6	NA	NA	TRBV27	TGTGCCAGCGGAGACCGGGACAACTATAATTCACCCCTCCACTTT	CASGDRDNYNSPLHF
TRBJ2-7	TRBD1	NA	TRBV11-2	TGTGCCAGCAGCTCGGGACAGGGGTACGAGCAGTACTTC	CASSSGQGYEQYF
TRBJ1-1	TRBD1	NA	TRBV7-2	TGTGCCAGCAGCTGGGGGTTCGGACAGGGCGCTGAAGCTTTCTTT	CASSWGFGQGAEAFF
TRBJ2-1	TRBD2	NA	TRBV4-3	TGCGCCAGCAGCCAGTCCGGGACTAGCTCCTACAATGAGCAGTTCTTC	CASSQSGTSSYNEQFF
TRBJ1-1	NA	NA	TRBV10-3	TGTGCCATCAGTGGGGAAGGGGTCAGAGAAGCTTTCTTT	CAISGEGVREAFF
TRBJ2-7	NA	NA	TRBV27	TGTGCCAGCAGTTCCGGTCAGGCTAGCACGATCTACGAGCAGTACTTC	CASSSGQASTIYEQYF
TRBJ1-3	NA	NA	TRBV5-4	TGTGCCAGCAGCCCCGGGCGAGGGTCTGGAAACACCATATATTTT	CASSPGRGSGNTIYF
TRBJ2-5	NA	few	TRBV7-2	TGTGCCAGCAGCAAGCGCGGTCCAATGGAGACCCAGTACTTC	CASSKRGPMETQYF
TRBJ2-7	NA	once	TRBV19	TGTGCCAGTAGTACAGGGTTACTCTACGAGCAGTACTTC	CASSTGLLYEQYF
TRBJ2-7	NA	NA	TRBV19	TGTGCCAGTAGCCCGGTATCAGGGAGGGACAGTTACTACGAGCAGTACTTC	CASSPVSGRDSYYEQYF
TRBJ1-5	TRBD1	NA	TRBV6-5	TGTGCCAGCAGTTATAACGCACAGGGGAGCAATCAGCCCCAGCATTTT	CASSYNAQGSNQPQHF
TRBJ2-6	TRBD1	NA	TRBV10-2	TGCGCCAGCAGGGACAGGGCTGGGGCCAACGTCCTGACTTTC	CASRDRAGANVLTF
TRBJ1-2	NA	NA	TRBV5-5	TGTGCCAGCAGCTTGCGTCAGTACTATGGCTACACCTTC	CASSLRQYYGYTF
TRBJ1-2	TRBD1	NA	TRBV7-2	TGTGCCAGCAGCTTTATAGGAGGGGGCGGCTATGGCTACACCTTC	CASSFIGGGGYGYTF
TRBJ2-4	TRBD1	NA	TRBV2	TGTGCCAGCAGGCATACAGGGGGCCTAGCCAAAAACATTCAGTACTTC	CASRHTGGLAKNIQYF